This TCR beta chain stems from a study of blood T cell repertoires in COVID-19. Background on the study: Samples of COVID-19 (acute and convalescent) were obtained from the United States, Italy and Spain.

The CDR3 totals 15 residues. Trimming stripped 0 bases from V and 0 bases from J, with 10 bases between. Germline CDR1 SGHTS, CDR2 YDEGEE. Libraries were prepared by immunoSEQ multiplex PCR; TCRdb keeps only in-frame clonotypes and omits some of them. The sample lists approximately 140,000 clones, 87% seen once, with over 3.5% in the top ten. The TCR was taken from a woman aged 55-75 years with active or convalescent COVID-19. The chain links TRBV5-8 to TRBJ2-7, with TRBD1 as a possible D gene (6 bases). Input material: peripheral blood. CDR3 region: CASSLGGQSSYEQYF. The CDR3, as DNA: TGTGCCAGCAGCTTGGGAGGACAGTCCTCCTACGAGCAGTACTTC.